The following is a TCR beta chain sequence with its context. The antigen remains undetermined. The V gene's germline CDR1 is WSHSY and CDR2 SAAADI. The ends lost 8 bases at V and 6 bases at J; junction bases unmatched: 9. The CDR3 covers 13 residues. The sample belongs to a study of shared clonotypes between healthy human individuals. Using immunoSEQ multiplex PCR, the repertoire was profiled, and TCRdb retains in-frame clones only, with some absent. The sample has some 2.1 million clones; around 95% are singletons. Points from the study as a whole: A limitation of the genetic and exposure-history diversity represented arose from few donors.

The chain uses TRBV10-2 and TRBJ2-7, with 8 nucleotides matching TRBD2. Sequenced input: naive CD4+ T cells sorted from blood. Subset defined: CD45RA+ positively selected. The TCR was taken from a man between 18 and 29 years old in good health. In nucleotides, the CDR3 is TGCGCCAGCGTGGGACTAGATCCGCGCGAGCAGTACTTC. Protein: CASVGLDPREQYF.